The clone carrying this T cell receptor beta chain showed up many times. The record originates from a study of T-cell reconstitution after alpha-beta-depleted transplantation in children. The CDR3 sequence is 14 residues long. The germline gives CDR1 PRHDT, CDR2 FYEKMQ (reference sequence). Unmatched junction bases numbered 4, after V lost 4 bases and J lost 6 bases. TCRbeta library preparation incorporated unique molecular identifiers. One entry per CDR3 protein results from TCRdb running MiXCR on the PCR reads. This table has 240,000 or so distinct CDR3 sequences, more than 10% appearing once. The chain uses TRBV13 and TRBJ2-2, with TRBD2 matching over 8 bases. Material: PBMCs from the stem cell graft donor, obtained from the stem cell graft. This clonotype was obtained from a human donor who donated a stem cell graft to a child with acute lymphoblastic leukemia. This chain's CDR3 is CASSSAGEAGELFF. The CDR3 DNA follows: TGTGCCAGCAGCTCAGCGGGAGAGGCCGGGGAGCTGTTTTTT.